Presented here are 5 T cell receptor beta chains from one specimen sequenced in a study of blood T cell repertoires in COVID-19. Method: immunoSEQ multiplex PCR; TCRdb's copy keeps in-frame clones and lacks some. In the table there are around 13,000 clones, about four fifths of which are singletons. The sample taken for sequencing was peripheral blood. The receptors originated from an older woman with acute or convalescent COVID-19.

The chain combines TRBV9 with TRBJ1-4, with D perhaps TRBD1 (5 bases). Trimming removed 0 bases from V and 7 bases from J, with 13 bases in between. This CDR3 region has 15 residues. The germline gives CDR1 SGDLS, CDR2 YYNGEE. The CDR3 DNA sequence: TGTGCCAGCAGCGTAGCGGGGGGGATGGTTGAAAAACTGTTTTTT. Translation gives CASSVAGGMVEKLFF.

The rearrangement links TRBV6-6 to TRBJ1-1; D gene uncertain. Germline-derived CDR1 and CDR2 are MNHNY and SVGAGI (reference sequence). The V gene lost 7 bases and the J gene lost 4 bases, with 7 bases spanning the gap. The CDR3 is 11 residues long. For the CDR3, the DNA is TGTGCCAGCACCCGGGGCACTGAAGCTTTCTTT. It translates to CASTRGTEAFF.

The chain joins TRBV9 to TRBJ2-7; 8 bases map to TRBD1. Per the germline V gene, CDR1 is SGDLS and CDR2 is YYNGEE. The CDR3 consists of 13 residues. Trimming took 3 bases from V and 5 from J; bases not matched to a gene: 4. CDR3 sequence: CASSAGQVNEQYF. In DNA form, the CDR3 reads TGTGCCAGCAGCGCGGGACAGGTCAACGAGCAGTACTTC.

This chain links TRBV7-2 with TRBJ2-5, with 7 bases that match TRBD1. The CDR3 sequence is 13 residues long. CDR1 and CDR2 (germline): SGHTA, FQGNSA. Trimming at V came to 4 bases and at J to 10 bases, leaving 9 bases not matched to a gene. CDR3 region: CASSSRQGTDQYF. The CDR3 DNA sequence: TGTGCCAGCAGCTCCAGACAGGGTACGGACCAGTACTTC.

The chain employs TRBV30 and TRBJ1-2, with D unresolved. The CDR3 extends over 17 amino acids. Trimming took 2 bases from V and 4 from J, leaving 23 bases between them. Germline V gene sequence: CDR1 GTSNPN, CDR2 SVGIG (reference sequence). The CDR3 DNA sequence: TGTGCCTGGAGTACATCCTCGAGGCGGTCAGCTAGCTATGGCTACACCTTC. Encoded protein: CAWSTSSRRSASYGYTF.